The 21 T cell receptor beta chains below were found in one sample sequenced in a study of blood T cell repertoires in COVID-19. This table comes from immunoSEQ multiplex PCR, and its TCRdb copy is limited to in-frame clones, with some not included. The sample lists about 210,000 clones; about four fifths were seen once. Sequenced input: PBMCs or T cells enriched from blood (not recorded which). These receptors were taken from a woman aged 45-65 years with acute COVID-19.

The chain carries TRBV30 and TRBJ2-7; TRBD2 matches 7 bases. Germline V gene sequence: CDR1 GTSNPN, CDR2 SVGIG (reference sequence). V lost 1 base, J lost 3 bases, and 6 bases stayed unmatched. The CDR3 runs 14 residues. As DNA, the CDR3 is TGTGCCTGGAGTGCATCAGCGGGATACTACGAGCAGTACTTC. Protein product: CAWSASAGYYEQYF.

The V call is TRBV14, the J call TRBJ2-7, with D possibly being TRBD1 (5 bases). Germline lookup yields CDR1 SGHDN and CDR2 FVKESK. V was trimmed by 5 bases and J by 3 bases, leaving 11 bases between them. The CDR3 runs to 13 residues. The CDR3 protein is CASSTGIFYEQYF. The CDR3 nucleotides are TGTGCCAGCAGCACAGGTATCTTCTACGAGCAGTACTTC.

The genes are TRBV5-5 and TRBJ2-5; 11 bases are shared with TRBD2. Losses at the gene ends were 0 bases for V and 1 base for J; bases not matched to a gene: 2. Per the germline V gene, CDR1 is SGHKS and CDR2 is YYEKEE (reference sequence). This CDR3 contains 16 residues. The CDR3 nucleotides are TGTGCCAGCAGCTTGGCCCTAGCGGGGGGCCAAGAGACCCAGTACTTC. Its translation: CASSLALAGGQETQYF.

The rearrangement links TRBV2 to TRBJ1-5; the match to TRBD1 covers 9 bases. The CDR3 totals 14 residues. Per germline, CDR1 SNHLY and CDR2 FYNNEI. With V trimmed by 7 bases and J by 6 bases, 7 bases remained unmatched. The DNA for the CDR3 is TGTGCCAGCAAAGGGACAGGGAGTAGTCAGCCCCAGCATTTT. This encodes CASKGTGSSQPQHF.

The rearrangement joins TRBV30 to TRBJ1-2, with D perhaps matching TRBD1 (5 bases). The length of the CDR3 is 14 residues. Trimming pared 1 base from V and 3 bases from J, leaving 12 bases between. Germline assignment: CDR1 GTSNPN and CDR2 SVGIG (reference sequence). This CDR3 reads CAWSGLGGHYGYTF. Here the CDR3 DNA reads TGTGCCTGGAGTGGCCTCGGGGGACACTATGGCTACACCTTC.

This clone has only a few counts. The chain employs TRBV18 and TRBJ1-2, with D possibly TRBD1 on 5 matching bases. Trimming shortened V by 6 bases and J by 6 bases, and 14 bases separated the two germline ends. Germline-derived CDR1 and CDR2 are KGHSH and LQKENI. This CDR3 has 13 residues. The CDR3 DNA sequence: TGTGCCAGCTCGCAGCAGACAGTAGATGGCTACACCTTC. This codes for CASSQQTVDGYTF.

The chain joins TRBV19 to TRBJ1-2; a possible D gene is TRBD1 (6 bases). CDR1 and CDR2 (germline): LNHDA, SQIVND (reference sequence). This CDR3 has 15 residues. V was pared by 1 base and J by 4 bases, with 13 bases between. The CDR3 protein is CASSIATTGVYGYTF. The CDR3 nucleotides are TGTGCCAGTAGTATAGCGACGACAGGAGTCTATGGCTACACCTTC.

V is TRBV5-1 and J is TRBJ2-5; the match to TRBD1 covers 8 bases. The CDR3 contains 15 residues. Germline CDR1 SGHRS, CDR2 YFSETQ. With V trimmed by 4 bases and J by 5 bases, 10 bases remained unmatched. The DNA of the CDR3 is TGCGCCAGCAGCAGCACGGGACAGGAGGGGGAGACCCAGTACTTC. Amino acids: CASSSTGQEGETQYF.

This clone was seen just once. The rearrangement joins TRBV28 to TRBJ1-2; D unresolved. The CDR3 has 13 residues. CDR1 and CDR2 (germline): MDHEN, SYDVKM. Trimming cost V 3 bases and J 3 bases, with 8 bases left between them. CDR3 nucleotides: TGTGCCAGCAGTTTGGGTACAGACTATGGCTACACCTTC. Protein: CASSLGTDYGYTF.

This clone was picked up a small number of times. V usage is TRBV24-1 and J usage is TRBJ1-3, with D perhaps TRBD1 (5 bases). The CDR3 is 15 residues long. CDR1 and CDR2 (germline): KGHDR, SFDVKD. V was clipped by 6 bases and J by 0 bases, with 11 bases between them. The CDR3 nucleotides read TGTGCCACCAGTCAGGGTTCACTCTCTGGAAACACCATATATTTT. Translation: CATSQGSLSGNTIYF.

V usage is TRBV10-2 and J usage is TRBJ1-1; D call uncertain. The germline V gene encodes CDR1 WSHSY and CDR2 SAAADI. The CDR3 consists of 17 residues. The ends were cut back, 0 bases at V and 2 bases at J, with 16 bases in the middle. The CDR3 reads CASSESLLSTANTEAFF. DNA of the CDR3: TGCGCCAGCAGTGAGTCCTTACTTTCCACTGCCAACACTGAAGCTTTCTTT.

This chain joins TRBV20-1 and TRBJ2-7; a possible D gene is TRBD2 (6 bases). Germline assignment: CDR1 DFQATT and CDR2 SNEGSKA (reference sequence). Trimming left V 3 bases short and J 0 bases short, with 12 bases between. This CDR3 spans 14 amino acids. For the CDR3, the DNA is TGCAGTGCTAGTGTCGGGCGGGGCTCCTACGAGCAGTACTTC. Translated: CSASVGRGSYEQYF.

The chain has TRBV3-1 (or the pseudogene TRBV3-2) and TRBJ2-7, with D possibly matching TRBD1 (7 bases). The CDR3 sequence is 14 residues long. V lost 5 bases and J 3 bases, leaving 14 bases between the germline ends. Looked up from germline, CDR1 is LGHDT and CDR2 is YNNKEL (reference sequence). The CDR3 is CASSRLQGGYEQYF. CDR3 DNA: TGTGCCAGCAGCAGGTTGCAGGGGGGCTACGAGCAGTACTTC.

V is TRBV5-8 and J is TRBJ1-3; TRBD1 is a possible D gene (5 bases). CDR3 length: 16 amino acids. The germline V and J ends were trimmed by 2 bases and 0 bases, with 12 bases remaining between them. Germline lookup yields CDR1 SGHTS and CDR2 YDEGEE. CDR3 sequence (DNA): TGTGCCAGCAGCTTCAACAGGCTGACCTCTGGAAACACCATATATTTT. Amino acid sequence: CASSFNRLTSGNTIYF.

Here the CDR3 reads CASSYSGTGGHEQYF. The CDR3, as DNA: TGTGCCAGCAGTTACTCCGGGACAGGGGGCCACGAGCAGTACTTC. V is TRBV6-2 or TRBV6-3 and J is TRBJ2-7; TRBD1 aligns across 12 bases. This CDR3 contains 15 residues. Germline CDR1 and CDR2: MNHEY and SVGEGT. J was trimmed by 5 bases and V by 0 bases; bases with no gene match: 2.

The chain is built from TRBV7-2 and TRBJ1-1; 7 positions match TRBD1. CDR3 size: 15 residues. The V and J ends lost 5 bases and 11 bases, in that order; junction bases with no gene match: 17. The germline V gene has CDR1 SGHTA and CDR2 FQGNSA. Here the CDR3 reads CASSPEPGTERWAFF. As DNA, the CDR3 is TGTGCCAGCAGCCCCGAGCCCGGGACAGAGCGTTGGGCTTTCTTT.

The chain couples TRBV21-1 to TRBJ2-2; the table gives TRBD1 as D, unverified against the DNA. TRBV21-1 corresponds to a pseudogene. This CDR3 spans 19 amino acids. The CDR3 DNA reads as TGTGCCAGCAGCACTAACCGTCGGGACAGGGGGCCAGGAACCGGGGAGCTGTTTTTT. Protein: CASSTNRRDRGPGTGELFF.

CDR3: CASRLGTGNKYYEQYF. DNA for the CDR3: TGTGCCAGCAGATTGGGGACAGGTAATAAGTACTACGAGCAGTACTTC. The chain joins TRBV28 to TRBJ2-7; TRBD1 aligns across 8 bases. The V segment lost 6 bases and the J segment 3 bases; nucleotides outside the gene matches: 13. The germline gives CDR1 MDHEN, CDR2 SYDVKM. The CDR3 extends over 16 amino acids.

The J gene is TRBJ2-1, the V gene TRBV27; TRBD1 is a possible D gene (6 bases). V was cut by 6 bases and J by 5 bases, with 17 bases left in between. The CDR3 is 15 residues long. The germline gives CDR1 MNHEY, CDR2 SMNVEV (reference sequence). The CDR3 DNA reads TGTGCCAGCAGAACCGGGACATTCGCAAACAATGAGCAGTTCTTC. It yields the protein CASRTGTFANNEQFF.

This chain links TRBV6-1 with TRBJ1-2, with D unclear. Trimming cost V 1 base and J 9 bases, with 27 bases left between them. The CDR3 is made up of 18 amino acids. Germline V gives CDR1 MNHNS, CDR2 SASEGT. CDR3 in DNA: TGTGCCAGCAGTGAAGTTTATTTAGCATTTTCGGGGTTGTTGAGCTACACCTTC. Translating it yields CASSEVYLAFSGLLSYTF.

This clone was detected only a few times. This chain joins TRBV2 and TRBJ1-5; TRBD1 agrees at 7 bases. CDR3 length equals 14 residues. The ends lost 6 bases at V and 1 base at J; junction bases unmatched: 3. The germline V gene encodes CDR1 SNHLY and CDR2 FYNNEI. As DNA, the CDR3 is TGTGCCAGCAGCGAGGGACAGAGCAATCAGCCCCAGCATTTT. Its translation: CASSEGQSNQPQHF.